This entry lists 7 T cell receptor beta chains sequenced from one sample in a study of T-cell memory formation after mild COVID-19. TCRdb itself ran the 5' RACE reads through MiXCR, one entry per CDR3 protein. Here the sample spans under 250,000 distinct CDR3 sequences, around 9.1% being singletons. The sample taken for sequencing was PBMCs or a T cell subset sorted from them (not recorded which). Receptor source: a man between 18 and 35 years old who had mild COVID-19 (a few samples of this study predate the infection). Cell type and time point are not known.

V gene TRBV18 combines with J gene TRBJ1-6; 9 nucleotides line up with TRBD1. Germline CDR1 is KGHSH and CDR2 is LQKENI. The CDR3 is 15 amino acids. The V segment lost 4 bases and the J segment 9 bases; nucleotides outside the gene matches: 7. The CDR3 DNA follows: TGTGCCAGCTCACGAGCCGGGACAGGGAGTTCACCCCTCCACTTT. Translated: CASSRAGTGSSPLHF.

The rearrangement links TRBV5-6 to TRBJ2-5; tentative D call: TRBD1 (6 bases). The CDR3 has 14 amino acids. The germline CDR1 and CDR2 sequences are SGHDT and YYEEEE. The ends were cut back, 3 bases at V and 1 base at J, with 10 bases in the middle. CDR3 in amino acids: CASSSWTVQETQYF. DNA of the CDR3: TGTGCCAGCAGCTCCTGGACAGTCCAAGAGACCCAGTACTTC.

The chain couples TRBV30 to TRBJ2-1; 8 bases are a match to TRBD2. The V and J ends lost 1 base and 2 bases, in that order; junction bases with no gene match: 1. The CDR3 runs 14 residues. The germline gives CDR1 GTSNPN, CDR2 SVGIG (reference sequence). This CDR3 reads CAWSAGGPYNEQFF. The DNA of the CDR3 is TGTGCCTGGAGTGCGGGGGGGCCCTACAATGAGCAGTTCTTC.

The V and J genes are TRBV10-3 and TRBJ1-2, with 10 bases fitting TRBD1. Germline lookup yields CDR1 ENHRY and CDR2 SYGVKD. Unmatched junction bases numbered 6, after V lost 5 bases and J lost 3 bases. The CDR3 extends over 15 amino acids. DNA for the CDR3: TGTGCCATCAGTTCACCCGGGACAGGGGACTATGGCTACACCTTC. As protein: CAISSPGTGDYGYTF.

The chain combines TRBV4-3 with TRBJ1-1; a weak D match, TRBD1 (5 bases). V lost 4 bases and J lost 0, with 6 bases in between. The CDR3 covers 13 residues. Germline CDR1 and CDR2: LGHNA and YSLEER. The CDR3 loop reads CASSRGMNTEAFF. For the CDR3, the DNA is TGCGCCAGCAGCCGGGGCATGAACACTGAAGCTTTCTTT.

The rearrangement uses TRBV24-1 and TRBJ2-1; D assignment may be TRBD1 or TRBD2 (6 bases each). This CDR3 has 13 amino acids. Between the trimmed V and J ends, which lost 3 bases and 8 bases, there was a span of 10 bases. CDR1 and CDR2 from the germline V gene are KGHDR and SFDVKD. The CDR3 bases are TGTGCCACCAGTGATGGACAGCGGGATGAGCAGTTCTTC. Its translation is CATSDGQRDEQFF.

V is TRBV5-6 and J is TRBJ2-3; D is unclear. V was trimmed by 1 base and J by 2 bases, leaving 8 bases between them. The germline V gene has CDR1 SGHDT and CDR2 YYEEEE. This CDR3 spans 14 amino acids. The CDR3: CASSLNVDTDTQYF. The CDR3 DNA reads TGTGCCAGCAGCTTGAATGTTGACACAGATACGCAGTATTTT.